Following are 9 T cell receptor beta chains from one sample sequenced in a study of T cell repertoires in cytomegalovirus infection. These TCRs are of unknown antigen specificity. TCRdb called the reads again in MiXCR, with one record for every CDR3 protein. The data contain 140,000 to 150,000 distinct CDR3 sequences, over 25% of them singletons. The source material was CD8+ T cells from cultured PBMCs, sampled from culture after CMV antigen stimulation. The receptor source for this set is a human donor in good health (CMV status not recorded). Some clones in this sample may be carry-over from other donors' samples.

This chain joins TRBV5-6 and TRBJ2-7; the match to TRBD2 covers 8 bases. The CDR3 sequence is 16 residues long. CDR1 SGHDT and CDR2 YYEEEE come from the germline V gene. V lost 3 bases and J lost 6; bases outside the gene matches: 14. The CDR3 DNA reads TGTGCCAGCAGCTCCTGGGCGGGGGGAAATCCCCTCGAGCAGTACTTC. The encoded protein is CASSSWAGGNPLEQYF. The full variable domain, completed using reference TRBV5-6 and TRBJ2-7, is DAGVTQSPTHLIKTRGQQVTLRCSPKSGHDTVSWYQQALGQGPQFIFQYYEEEERQRGNFPDRFSGHQFPNYSSELNVNALLLGDSALYLCASSSWAGGNPLEQYFGPGTRLTVT.

This chain connects TRBV6-2 or TRBV6-3 to TRBJ1-1; D uncertain. This CDR3 region has 11 residues. The V end was cut by 7 bases, the J end by 8 bases, with 11 bases between. Germline V gives CDR1 MNHEY, CDR2 SVGEGT. CDR3 region: CASIHSSEAFF. The CDR3 coding sequence is TGTGCCAGCATTCACAGCTCAGAAGCTTTCTTT.

This chain connects TRBV2 to TRBJ1-2; D is possibly TRBD1 (5 bases). In germline, CDR1 is SNHLY, CDR2 FYNNEI. This CDR3 has 16 amino acids. V was pared by 6 bases and J by 3 bases, with 20 bases between. The CDR3 sequence: CASSQSSAGIYYGYTF. The DNA for the CDR3 is TGTGCCAGCAGCCAATCGTCTGCAGGGATATACTATGGCTACACCTTC.

The genes are TRBV19 and TRBJ2-1; 7 bases are shared with TRBD2. The CDR3 is 16 residues long. The trim removed 5 bases at V and 2 bases at J, leaving 9 bases unmatched. Germline V gene data show CDR1 as LNHDA and CDR2 as SQIVND (reference sequence). The CDR3 is CASSWNSGLAYNEQFF. The CDR3 nucleotides read TGTGCCAGTAGTTGGAATAGCGGGCTGGCCTACAATGAGCAGTTCTTC. The whole variable domain, filled in from reference TRBV19 and TRBJ2-1, reads DGGITQSPKYLFRKEGQNVTLSCEQNLNHDAMYWYRQDPGQGLRLIYYSQIVNDFQKGDIAEGYSVSREKKESFPLTVTSAQKNPTAFYLCASSWNSGLAYNEQFFGPGTRLTVL.

This clonotype has a handful of counts. The chain uses TRBV5-6 and TRBJ2-5; D might be TRBD2 (6 bases). The CDR3 loop spans 16 amino acids. Germline CDR1 and CDR2: SGHDT and YYEEEE. The V gene lost 3 bases and the J gene lost 4 bases, with 19 bases spanning the gap. CDR3 sequence: CASSSSGVPYPETQYF. As DNA, the CDR3 is TGTGCCAGCAGCTCCTCGGGGGTACCGTATCCAGAGACCCAGTACTTC.

The chain joins TRBV19 to TRBJ1-5; the D gene is possibly TRBD1 (5 bases). Germline V gene lookup returns CDR1 LNHDA and CDR2 SQIVND (reference sequence). The CDR3 covers 15 residues. The V gene lost 0 bases and the J gene lost 4 bases, with 10 bases spanning the gap. CDR3 sequence (DNA): TGTGCCAGTAGTATAGATGCGGGACCTAATCAGCCCCAGCATTTT. Translating gives CASSIDAGPNQPQHF.

This clonotype was observed at least ten times. The V gene is TRBV7-2, the J gene TRBJ2-1, with TRBD2 identical over 9 bases. CDR3 length: 15 residues. Germline V lookup: CDR1 SGHTA, CDR2 FQGNSA. Trimming took 8 bases from V and 6 from J; bases not matched to a gene: 11. The chain's CDR3 is CASGSGTSFPNEQFF. DNA of the CDR3: TGTGCCAGCGGTTCGGGGACTAGCTTCCCCAATGAGCAGTTCTTC.

This clonotype was observed a handful of times. CDR3 sequence: CASSVQGYNEQFF. DNA for the CDR3: TGTGCCAGCAGTGTTCAGGGCTACAATGAGCAGTTCTTC. This sequence joins TRBV6-1 and TRBJ2-1; possible D gene TRBD1, 5 bases. CDR1 MNHNS and CDR2 SASEGT come from the germline V gene. The CDR3 totals 13 residues. Trimming left V 4 bases short and J 3 bases short, with 7 bases between.

The chain joins TRBV5-1 to TRBJ1-6; D might be TRBD1 (6 bases). Trimming removed 0 bases at V and 7 bases at J, with 11 bases between. The germline CDR1 and CDR2 sequences are SGHRS and YFSETQ. The length of the CDR3 is 15 residues. CDR3 sequence (DNA): TGCGCCAGCAGCTTGGGAGGACAGCAAAATTCACCCCTCCACTTT. It specifies CASSLGGQQNSPLHF.